The 14 T cell receptor beta chains listed next were all sequenced from one sample in a study of human T cells and chemical hapten exposure. The time point: pre-sensitization, week 0. Treatment of the sample: therapeutic diphenylcyclopropenone sensitization with weekly scalp DPC. TCRdb re-analysed the RACE reads in MiXCR, keeping a single row per CDR3 protein. This sample yields approximately 38,000 distinct CDR3 sequences, of which about 10% are seen a single time; roughly 6% belongs to the top ten. The material was whole blood, obtained in connection with sensitization to the hapten diphenylcyclopropenone (DPC). The receptors originated from a man aged 25 to 40 with alopecia areata. Some clones in this sample may be carry-over from other donors' samples.

This clonotype has ten or more counts. The chain is built from TRBV3-1 and TRBJ2-1; unclear D gene. This CDR3 has 16 residues. Germline CDR1 LGHDT, CDR2 YNNKEL (reference sequence). The germline V and J ends were trimmed by 0 bases and 4 bases, with 13 bases remaining between them. DNA for the CDR3: TGTGCCAGCAGCCAAGACCGGCGCCTAGATTACAATGAGCAGTTCTTC. The encoded protein is CASSQDRRLDYNEQFF.

This clonotype was observed a single time. The chain is built from TRBV18 and TRBJ1-3, with 7 positions matching TRBD1. CDR1 is KGHSH and CDR2 is LQKENI in the germline V gene. V lost 0 bases, J lost 0 bases, and 8 bases stayed unmatched. The CDR3 has 18 residues. CDR3 in DNA: TGTGCCAGCTCACCACCGTCCCAGGGACAGTTCTCTGGAAACACCATATATTTT. Translating it yields CASSPPSQGQFSGNTIYF.

There are a few counts of this clonotype. This chain joins TRBV4-3 and TRBJ2-1; D not certain. V lost 0 bases and J lost 10, with 13 bases in between. The CDR3 sequence is 14 residues long. From germline, CDR1 is LGHNA and CDR2 YSLEER. CDR3 coding DNA: TGCGCCAGCAGCCAAGATTACATTCCCGGGGAGCAGTTCTTC. It specifies CASSQDYIPGEQFF.

This chain uses TRBV3-1 with TRBJ2-1; D may match TRBD1 or TRBD2 (6 bases each). The germline V and J ends were trimmed by 9 bases and 4 bases, with 16 bases remaining between them. Germline V lookup: CDR1 LGHDT, CDR2 YNNKEL (reference sequence). The CDR3 totals 14 residues. In DNA, the CDR3 is TGTGCCAGTCGTGAGGGGGGCCATTACAATGAGCAGTTCTTC. Residues: CASREGGHYNEQFF.

V gene TRBV29-1 combines with J gene TRBJ2-7; no clear D. CDR3 size: 11 residues. Germline loops: CDR1 SQVTM, CDR2 ANQGSEA. V was pared by 6 bases and J by 3 bases, with 9 bases between. The CDR3 DNA reads as TGCAGCGTACAAGAAAGCTACGAGCAGTACTTC. The encoded protein is CSVQESYEQYF.

Regarding this clonotype: Because it lacks the conserved phenylalanine or tryptophan at the end, this CDR3 is likely a read error. The chain uses TRBV13 and TRBJ1-4; no clear D. The CDR3 covers 15 residues. From germline, CDR1 is PRHDT and CDR2 FYEKMQ (reference sequence). The germline V and J ends were trimmed by 5 bases and 6 bases, with 16 bases remaining between them. The CDR3 DNA reads TGTGCCAGCAGCGGAGGCCCGGGGATACATGAAAAACTGTTTCTT. This sequence encodes CASSGGPGIHEKLFL.

V and J are TRBV5-1 and TRBJ1-5; the match to TRBD1 covers 7 bases. This CDR3 contains 16 residues. CDR1 and CDR2 (germline): SGHRS, YFSETQ. Trimming cost V 0 bases and J 3 bases; bases outside gene matches: 6. CDR3 region: CASSLGEGAFNQPQHF. CDR3 coding DNA: TGCGCCAGCAGCTTGGGAGAGGGGGCATTCAATCAGCCCCAGCATTTT.

This clonotype has at least ten counts. The V call is TRBV29-1, the J call TRBJ2-7; D possibly corresponds to TRBD2 (5 bases). The CDR3 sequence is 13 residues long. Germline V gene data show CDR1 as SQVTM and CDR2 as ANQGSEA. V lost 6 bases and J 3 bases, leaving 15 bases between the germline ends. CDR3 in amino acids: CSVHEPGNYEQYV. In DNA, the CDR3 is TGCAGCGTCCACGAACCCGGGAACTACGAGCAGTACGTC.

This clonotype was counted many times. V gene TRBV7-8 combines with J gene TRBJ2-1, with 8 bases aligning to TRBD1. There are 15 residues in the CDR3. V shed 5 bases and J 5 bases; nucleotides not matched to a gene: 8. Germline V gene data show CDR1 as SGHVS and CDR2 as FQNEAQ. The DNA of the CDR3 is TGTGCCAGCAGCCAGCTGAGGACAGGGAACAATGAGCAGTTCTTC. This gives the protein CASSQLRTGNNEQFF.

This clonotype was seen ten or more times. The gene calls are TRBV28 and TRBJ1-4, with D perhaps TRBD1 (6 bases). The germline CDR1 and CDR2 sequences are MDHEN and SYDVKM. Trimming cost V 4 bases and J 7 bases, with 16 bases left between them. The CDR3 extends over 15 amino acids. This CDR3 is CASSSPTGLGEKLFF. CDR3 DNA sequence: TGTGCCAGCAGTTCCCCGACAGGCCTTGGTGAAAAACTGTTTTTT.

This clonotype occurred many times. The V gene is TRBV7-2, the J gene TRBJ2-1, with D tentatively TRBD2 (6 bases). Germline V gives CDR1 SGHTA, CDR2 FQGNSA. V gave up 5 bases and J gave up 1 base, with 24 bases separating them. The CDR3 loop spans 19 amino acids. The CDR3 spells CASSADRRLGRMSYNEQFF. DNA for the CDR3: TGTGCCAGCAGCGCCGACCGAAGACTAGGGAGGATGTCCTACAATGAGCAGTTCTTC.

There are many counts of this clonotype. This chain links TRBV14 with TRBJ2-1, with D perhaps matching TRBD1 or TRBD2 (5 bases each). CDR1 SGHDN and CDR2 FVKESK come from the germline V gene. The CDR3 is made up of 16 amino acids. V gave up 0 bases and J gave up 5 bases, with 14 bases separating them. In DNA form, the CDR3 reads TGTGCCAGCAGCCAAGAACCTGGGACCCGAAACAATGAGCAGTTCTTC. Encoded protein: CASSQEPGTRNNEQFF.

There are many counts of this clonotype. The chain carries TRBV28 and TRBJ1-5, with 9 bases fitting TRBD1. Trimming took 8 bases from V and 2 from J; bases not matched to a gene: 16. Looked up from germline, CDR1 is MDHEN and CDR2 is SYDVKM. The CDR3 has 18 amino acids. The CDR3 DNA is TGTGCCAGCGGAATACGGGACAGGGAATTTTGGGGCAATCAGCCCCAGCATTTT. Amino acids: CASGIRDREFWGNQPQHF.

This clonotype was found many times. This rearrangement joins TRBV10-3 to TRBJ2-3; 7 nucleotides agree with TRBD1. Trimming at V came to 10 bases and at J to 1 base, leaving 11 bases not matched to a gene. The CDR3 sequence is 15 residues long. Germline values: CDR1 ENHRY, CDR2 SYGVKD. The CDR3 spells CATLRGPLGTDTQYF. As DNA, the CDR3 is TGTGCCACGTTGAGGGGGCCTCTGGGCACAGATACGCAGTATTTT.